This T cell receptor beta chain was sequenced during a study of blood T cell repertoires in COVID-19. Study background: The United States, Italy and Spain supplied acute and convalescent COVID-19 samples. T cells, B-cell-depleted T cells, or PBMCs supplied cDNA or gDNA.

The CDR3 loop spans 14 amino acids. Germline V gene sequence: CDR1 LGHDT, CDR2 YNNKEL (reference sequence). V was pared by 2 bases and J by 6 bases, with 13 bases between. Original processing methods: By means of reference gene primer amplification, nucleated cell counts were estimated. Libraries were prepared by immunoSEQ multiplex PCR; TCRdb keeps only in-frame clonotypes and omits some of them. V and J calls plus clone size are reproduced from that table; the DNA served to infer D and trimming. Among fewer than 250,000 clones listed, about 88% were seen once. The source is a man aged 55-75 years with acute or convalescent COVID-19. Sample: peripheral blood. V and J are TRBV3-1 (or the pseudogene TRBV3-2) and TRBJ1-2; perhaps TRBD1 as D (6 bases). Written as DNA, the CDR3 is TGTGCCAGCAGCCAACTGCCACAGGGAGATGGCTACACCTTC. Protein sequence: CASSQLPQGDGYTF.